This TCR beta chain was captured in a study of blood T cell repertoires in COVID-19. The data were produced by immunoSEQ multiplex PCR, yet TCRdb's version contains in-frame clones alone and is incomplete. The table lists about 280,000 clones, 85% of them singletons. V shed 5 bases, J shed 3 bases, and the junction held 6 bases outside the gene matches. Germline V gene sequence: CDR1 SGHTA, CDR2 FQGTGA. The CDR3 length is 15 residues. The clonotype was recovered from a woman aged 45-65 years who had recovered from COVID-19. The sample was PBMCs or T cells enriched from blood (not recorded which). This rearrangement joins TRBV7-3 to TRBJ2-2; 7 bases are shared with TRBD1. The CDR3 loop reads CASSETGAHTGELFF. In DNA form, the CDR3 reads TGTGCCAGCAGCGAAACAGGGGCACACACCGGGGAGCTGTTTTTT.